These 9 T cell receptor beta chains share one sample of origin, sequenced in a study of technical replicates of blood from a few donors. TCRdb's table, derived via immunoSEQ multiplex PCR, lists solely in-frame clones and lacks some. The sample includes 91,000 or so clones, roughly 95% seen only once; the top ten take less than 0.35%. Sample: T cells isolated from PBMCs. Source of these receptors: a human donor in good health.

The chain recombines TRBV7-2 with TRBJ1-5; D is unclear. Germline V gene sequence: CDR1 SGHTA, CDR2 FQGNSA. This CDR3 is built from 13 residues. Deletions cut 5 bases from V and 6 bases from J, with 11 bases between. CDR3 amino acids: CASSPGVFQPQHF. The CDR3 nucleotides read TGTGCCAGCAGCCCCGGAGTTTTTCAGCCCCAGCATTTT.

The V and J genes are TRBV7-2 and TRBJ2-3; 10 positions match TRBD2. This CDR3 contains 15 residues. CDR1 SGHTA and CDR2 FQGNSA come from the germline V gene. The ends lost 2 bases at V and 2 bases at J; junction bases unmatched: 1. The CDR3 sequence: CASSLTSGNTDTQYF. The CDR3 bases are TGTGCCAGCAGCTTAACTAGCGGGAACACAGATACGCAGTATTTT.

CDR3 nucleotides: TGTGCCAGCAGCGTAGGACAGTTGGAGCTGTTTTTT. It is translated as CASSVGQLELFF. This chain links TRBV9 with TRBJ2-2, with D perhaps matching TRBD1 (5 bases). The length of the CDR3 is 12 residues. Deletions cut 0 bases from V and 10 bases from J, with 7 bases between. From germline, CDR1 is SGDLS and CDR2 YYNGEE.

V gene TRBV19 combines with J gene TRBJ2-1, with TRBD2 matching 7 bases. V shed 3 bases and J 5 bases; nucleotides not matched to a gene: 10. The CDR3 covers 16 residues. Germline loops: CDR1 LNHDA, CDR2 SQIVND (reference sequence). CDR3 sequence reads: CASSILAGVLNNEQFF. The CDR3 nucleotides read TGTGCCAGTAGTATTTTGGCGGGAGTTTTGAACAATGAGCAGTTCTTC.

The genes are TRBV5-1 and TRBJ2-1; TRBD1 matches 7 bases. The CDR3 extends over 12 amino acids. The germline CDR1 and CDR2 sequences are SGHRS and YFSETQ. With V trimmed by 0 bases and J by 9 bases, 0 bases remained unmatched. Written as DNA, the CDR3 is TGCGCCAGCAGCTTGGCAGGGGGTGAGCAGTTCTTC. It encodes CASSLAGGEQFF.

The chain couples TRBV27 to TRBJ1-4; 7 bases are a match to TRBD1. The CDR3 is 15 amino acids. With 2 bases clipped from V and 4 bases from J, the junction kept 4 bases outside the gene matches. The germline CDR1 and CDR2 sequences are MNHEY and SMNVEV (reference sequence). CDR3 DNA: TGTGCCAGCAGTTTAAAGGACAGGTTTAATGAAAAACTGTTTTTT. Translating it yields CASSLKDRFNEKLFF.

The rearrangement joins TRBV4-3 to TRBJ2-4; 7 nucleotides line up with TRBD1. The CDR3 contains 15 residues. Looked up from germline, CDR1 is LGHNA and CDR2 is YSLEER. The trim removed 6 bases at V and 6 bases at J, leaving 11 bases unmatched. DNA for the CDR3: TGCGCCAGCAGTCTCAGACAGGGTTTAATAAACATTCAGTACTTC. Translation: CASSLRQGLINIQYF.

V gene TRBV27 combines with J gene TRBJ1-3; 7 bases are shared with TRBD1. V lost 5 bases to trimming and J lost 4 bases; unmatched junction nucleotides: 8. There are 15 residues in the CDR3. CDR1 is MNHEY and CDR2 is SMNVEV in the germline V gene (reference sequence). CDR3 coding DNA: TGTGCCAGCAGTCCCTATGACAGGGCAGGAAACACCATATATTTT. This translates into CASSPYDRAGNTIYF.

This chain's CDR3 is CASSIVDGGIYEQYF. CDR3 sequence (DNA): TGTGCCAGTAGTATAGTCGACGGGGGGATCTACGAGCAGTACTTC. V is TRBV19 and J is TRBJ2-7; 7 bases line up with TRBD2. In germline, CDR1 is LNHDA, CDR2 SQIVND (reference sequence). The ends lost 1 base at V and 3 bases at J; junction bases unmatched: 6. The CDR3 sequence is 15 residues long.